This T cell receptor (beta chain) was recovered during a study of blood T cell repertoires in COVID-19. Study information: The origin of the acute and convalescent COVID-19 samples was the United States, Italy and Spain. PBMCs, B-cell-depleted T cells, or T cells provided the cDNA or gDNA that made up the material.

Trimming left V 1 base short and J 7 bases short, with 8 bases between. Germline V lookup: CDR1 SGHTA, CDR2 FQGNSA. The CDR3 sequence is 13 residues long. Per the original data handling: Nucleated cell counts were estimated from reference gene primer amplification. This table comes from immunoSEQ multiplex PCR, and its TCRdb copy is limited to in-frame clones, with some not included. D and trimming were read from the DNA, whereas the V and J calls and clone size are those reported in that table. The table has 52,000 or so clones, around 76% seen once; the top ten hold roughly 23%. This clone appeared a few times.

Sample: peripheral blood. This chain joins TRBV7-2 and TRBJ1-5; tentatively, D is TRBD1 (6 bases). The clonotype originates from a man aged 50-60 years with active or convalescent COVID-19. CDR3 residues: CASSLEGEQPQHF. CDR3 coding DNA: TGTGCCAGCAGCTTAGAGGGGGAACAGCCCCAGCATTTT.